Detailed here is one T cell receptor (beta chain). Distinct nucleotide sequences in the sample also encode this CDR3. The sample comes from a study of blood T cell repertoires in COVID-19. The wider study: The cDNA or gDNA used as material had been derived from T cells, B-cell-depleted T cells, or PBMCs.

In the authors' workflow: Counts of nucleated cells, estimated from reference gene primer amplification, were obtained. This table comes from immunoSEQ multiplex PCR, and its TCRdb copy is limited to in-frame clones, with some not included. The D gene and trimming were derived from the DNA, and the V and J assignments and clone size from that table. The data contain more than 200,000 clones, over 70% of them singletons. The CDR3 consists of 15 residues. The V segment lost 5 bases and the J segment 5 bases; nucleotides outside the gene matches: 10. Per the germline V gene, CDR1 is SGHTA and CDR2 is FQGNSA.

This receptor was taken from a man aged 40-49 years with active or convalescent COVID-19. Sequencing was performed on peripheral blood. J is TRBJ2-5 and V is TRBV7-2; the match to TRBD2 covers 8 bases. CDR3 coding DNA: TGTGCCAGCAGCCCCAGACTGGCGGGAGGTGAGACCCAGTACTTC. Its protein product is CASSPRLAGGETQYF.